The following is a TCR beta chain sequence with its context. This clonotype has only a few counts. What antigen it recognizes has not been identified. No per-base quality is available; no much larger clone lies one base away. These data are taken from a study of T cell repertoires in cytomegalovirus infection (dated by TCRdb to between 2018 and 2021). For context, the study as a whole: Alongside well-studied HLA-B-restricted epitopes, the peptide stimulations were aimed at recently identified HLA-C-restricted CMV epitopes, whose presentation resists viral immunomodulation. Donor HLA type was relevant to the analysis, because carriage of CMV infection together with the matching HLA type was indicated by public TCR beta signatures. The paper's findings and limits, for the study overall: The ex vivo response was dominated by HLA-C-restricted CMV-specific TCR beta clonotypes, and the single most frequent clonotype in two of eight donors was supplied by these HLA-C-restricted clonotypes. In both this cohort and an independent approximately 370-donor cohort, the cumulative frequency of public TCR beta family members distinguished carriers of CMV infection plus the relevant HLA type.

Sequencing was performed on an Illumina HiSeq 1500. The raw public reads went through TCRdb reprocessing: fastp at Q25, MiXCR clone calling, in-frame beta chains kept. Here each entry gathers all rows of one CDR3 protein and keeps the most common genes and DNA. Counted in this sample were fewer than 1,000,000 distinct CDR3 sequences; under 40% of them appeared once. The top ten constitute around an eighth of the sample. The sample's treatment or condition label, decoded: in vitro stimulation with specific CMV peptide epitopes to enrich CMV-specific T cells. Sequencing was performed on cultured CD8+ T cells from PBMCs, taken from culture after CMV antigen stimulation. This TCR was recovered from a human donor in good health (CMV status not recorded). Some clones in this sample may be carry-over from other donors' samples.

Here the CDR3 is given as CAAETYNEQFF. The base sequence is TGTGCAGCGGAGACTTACAATGAGCAGTTCTTC. Here the chain combines TRBV10-3 and TRBJ2-1; TRBD2 is perhaps the D gene, given 5 matching bases. From a lookup of the germline V gene, CDR1 and CDR2 are ENHRY and SYGVKD. The CDR3 measures 11 amino acids from cysteine to phenylalanine. Left in the record is the CDR3 DNA by itself, 33 bases read in frame from the first base.